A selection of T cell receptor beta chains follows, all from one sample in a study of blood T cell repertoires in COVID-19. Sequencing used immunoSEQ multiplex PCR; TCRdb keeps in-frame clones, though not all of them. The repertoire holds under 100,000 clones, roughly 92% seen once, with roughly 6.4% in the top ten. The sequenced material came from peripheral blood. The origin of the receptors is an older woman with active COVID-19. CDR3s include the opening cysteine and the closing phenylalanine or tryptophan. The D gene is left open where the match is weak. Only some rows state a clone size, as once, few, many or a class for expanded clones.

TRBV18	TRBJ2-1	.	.	CASSPADAYNEQFF	TGTGCCAGCTCACCAGCGGATGCCTACAATGAGCAGTTCTTC
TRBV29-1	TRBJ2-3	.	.	CSVEQGSDTQYF	TGCAGCGTTGAACAGGGGTCAGATACGCAGTATTTT
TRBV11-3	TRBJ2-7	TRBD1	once	CASSPIGDRGRLIQYF	TGTGCCAGCAGCCCCATCGGGGACAGGGGGCGACTAATACAGTACTTC
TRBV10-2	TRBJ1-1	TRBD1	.	CASRVGQGDTEAFF	TGCGCCAGCAGGGTGGGACAGGGAGACACTGAAGCTTTCTTT
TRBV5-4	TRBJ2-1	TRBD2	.	CASSLISQRGNNEQFF	TGTGCCAGCAGCTTGATCAGCCAGCGGGGCAACAATGAGCAGTTCTTC
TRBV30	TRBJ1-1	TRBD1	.	CAWSGGQAAFF	TGTGCCTGGAGTGGTGGACAGGCGGCTTTCTTT
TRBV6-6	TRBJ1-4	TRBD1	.	CASSLPTGAGNEKLFF	TGTGCCAGCAGTCTTCCAACAGGGGCCGGTAATGAAAAACTGTTTTTT
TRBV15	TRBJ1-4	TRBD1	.	CATSPGQGESTNEKLFF	TGTGCCACCAGCCCGGGACAGGGAGAATCAACTAATGAAAAACTGTTTTTT
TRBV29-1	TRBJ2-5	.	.	CSVARSEETQYF	TGCAGCGTCGCCAGATCGGAGGAGACCCAGTACTTC
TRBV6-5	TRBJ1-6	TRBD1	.	CASRSAGTDNSPLHF	TGTGCCAGCAGAAGTGCGGGGACAGATAATTCACCCCTCCACTTT
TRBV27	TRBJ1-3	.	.	CASSPDEGRNTIYF	TGTGCCAGCAGTCCCGATGAGGGCCGAAACACCATATATTTT